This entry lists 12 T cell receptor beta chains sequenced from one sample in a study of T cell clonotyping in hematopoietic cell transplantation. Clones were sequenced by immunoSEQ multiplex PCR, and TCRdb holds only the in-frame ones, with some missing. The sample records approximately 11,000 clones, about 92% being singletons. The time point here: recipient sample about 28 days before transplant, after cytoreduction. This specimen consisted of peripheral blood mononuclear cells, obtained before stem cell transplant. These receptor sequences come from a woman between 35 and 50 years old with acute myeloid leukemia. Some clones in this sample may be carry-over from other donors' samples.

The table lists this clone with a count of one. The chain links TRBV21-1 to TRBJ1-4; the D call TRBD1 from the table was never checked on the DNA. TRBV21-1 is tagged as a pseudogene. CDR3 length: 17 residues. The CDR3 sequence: CASSNLPDRGIFEKLFF. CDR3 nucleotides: TGTGCCAGCAGCAACCTTCCGGACAGGGGTATTTTTGAAAAACTGTTTTTT.

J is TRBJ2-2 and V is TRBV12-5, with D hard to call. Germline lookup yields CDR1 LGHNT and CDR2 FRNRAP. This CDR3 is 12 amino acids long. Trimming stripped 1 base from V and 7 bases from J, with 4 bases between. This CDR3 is CASGLGRGELFF. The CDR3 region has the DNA TGTGCTAGTGGTTTGGGCCGCGGGGAGCTGTTTTTT.

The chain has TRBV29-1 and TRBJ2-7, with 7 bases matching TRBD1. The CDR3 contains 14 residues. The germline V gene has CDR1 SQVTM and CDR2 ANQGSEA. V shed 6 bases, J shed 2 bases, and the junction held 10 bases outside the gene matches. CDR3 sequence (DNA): TGCAGCGTCTGGGTACGGGACAGAACCTACGAGCAGTACTTC. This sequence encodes CSVWVRDRTYEQYF.

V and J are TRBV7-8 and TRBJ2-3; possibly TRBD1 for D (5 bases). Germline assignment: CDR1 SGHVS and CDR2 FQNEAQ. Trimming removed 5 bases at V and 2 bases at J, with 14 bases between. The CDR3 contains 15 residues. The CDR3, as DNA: TGTGCCAGCAGCCCGGACCAGGGCTACACAGATACGCAGTATTTT. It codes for CASSPDQGYTDTQYF. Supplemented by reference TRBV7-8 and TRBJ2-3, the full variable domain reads GAGVSQSPRYKVAKRGQDVALRCDPISGHVSLFWYQQALGQGPEFLTYFQNEAQLDKSGLPSDRFFAERPEGSVSTLKIQRTQQEDSAVYLCASSPDQGYTDTQYFGPGTRLTVL.

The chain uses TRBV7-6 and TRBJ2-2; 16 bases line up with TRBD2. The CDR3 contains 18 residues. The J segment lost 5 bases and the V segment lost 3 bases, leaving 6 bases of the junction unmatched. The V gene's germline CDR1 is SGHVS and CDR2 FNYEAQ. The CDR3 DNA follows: TGTGCCAGCAGCTTGGGGACTAGCGGGAGGGGATGGACCGGGGAGCTGTTTTTT. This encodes CASSLGTSGRGWTGELFF.

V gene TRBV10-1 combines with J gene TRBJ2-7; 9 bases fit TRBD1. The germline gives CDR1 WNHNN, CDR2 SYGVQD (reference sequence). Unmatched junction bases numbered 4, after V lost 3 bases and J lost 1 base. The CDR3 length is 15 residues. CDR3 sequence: CASSDPGTGSYEQYF. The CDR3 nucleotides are TGCGCCAGCAGTGATCCCGGGACAGGGTCCTACGAGCAGTACTTC.

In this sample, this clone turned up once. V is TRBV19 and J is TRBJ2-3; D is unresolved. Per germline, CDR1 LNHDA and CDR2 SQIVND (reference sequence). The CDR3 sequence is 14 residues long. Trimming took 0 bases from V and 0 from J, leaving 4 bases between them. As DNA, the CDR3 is TGTGCCAGTAGTATAGAAAGGAGCACAGATACGCAGTATTTT. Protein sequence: CASSIERSTDTQYF.

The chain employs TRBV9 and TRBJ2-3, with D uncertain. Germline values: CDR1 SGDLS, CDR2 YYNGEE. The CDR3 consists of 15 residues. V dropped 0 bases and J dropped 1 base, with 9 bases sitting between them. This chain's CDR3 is CASSVGSLGTDTQYF. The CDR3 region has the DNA TGTGCCAGCAGCGTAGGGAGTTTAGGCACAGATACGCAGTATTTT.

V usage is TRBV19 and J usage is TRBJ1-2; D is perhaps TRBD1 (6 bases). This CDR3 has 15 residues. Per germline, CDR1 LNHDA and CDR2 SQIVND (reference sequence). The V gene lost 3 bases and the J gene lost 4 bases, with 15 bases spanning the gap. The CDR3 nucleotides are TGTGCCAGTAGTATTCTGGGGGCAGCAGCCTATGGCTACACCTTC. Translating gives CASSILGAAAYGYTF.

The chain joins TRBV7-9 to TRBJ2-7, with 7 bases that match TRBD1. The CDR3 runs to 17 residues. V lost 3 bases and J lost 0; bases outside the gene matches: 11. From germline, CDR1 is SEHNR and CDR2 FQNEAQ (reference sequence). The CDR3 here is CASSLAPDRALSYEQYF. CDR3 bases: TGTGCCAGCAGCTTGGCCCCTGACAGGGCCCTCTCCTACGAGCAGTACTTC.

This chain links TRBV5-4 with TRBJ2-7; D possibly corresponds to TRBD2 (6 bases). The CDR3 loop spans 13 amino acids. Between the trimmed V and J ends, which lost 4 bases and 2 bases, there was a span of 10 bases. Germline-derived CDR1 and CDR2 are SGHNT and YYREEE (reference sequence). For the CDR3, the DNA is TGTGCCAGCAGCAGTCGGACTACCTACGAGCAGTACTTC. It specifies CASSSRTTYEQYF.

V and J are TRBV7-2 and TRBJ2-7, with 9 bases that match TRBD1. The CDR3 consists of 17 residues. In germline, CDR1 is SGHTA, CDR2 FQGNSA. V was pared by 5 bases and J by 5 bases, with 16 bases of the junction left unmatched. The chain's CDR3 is CASSHWRSGQGLHEQYF. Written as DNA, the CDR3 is TGTGCCAGCAGCCACTGGAGGTCCGGACAGGGGTTACACGAGCAGTACTTC.